Listed here are 18 T cell receptor beta chains from one sample, sequenced in a study of T cell changes during pregnancy in multiple sclerosis. Assay: immunoSEQ multiplex PCR; the TCRdb copy retains only in-frame clones and omits some. The table shows some 66,000 clones, with 75% to 95% occurring only once. The sample was CD8+ T cells from peripheral blood mononuclear cells, taken before pregnancy. The receptors come from a female donor with multiple sclerosis, enrolled in a pregnancy study.

The chain employs TRBV2 and TRBJ2-3, with 9 bases that match TRBD2. CDR3 length: 16 residues. The germline CDR1 and CDR2 sequences are SNHLY and FYNNEI. J lost 3 bases, V lost 3 bases, and 7 bases had no gene match. CDR3 in amino acids: CASSDAGGGATDTQYF. The CDR3 nucleotides read TGTGCCAGCAGTGACGCCGGCGGGGGGGCAACAGATACGCAGTATTTT. Full variable domain (outside the CDR3, taken from reference TRBV2 and TRBJ2-3): EPEVTQTPSHQVTQMGQEVILRCVPISNHLYFYWYRQILGQKVEFLVSFYNNEISEKSEIFDDQFSVERPDGSNFTLKIRSTKLEDSAMYFCASSDAGGGATDTQYFGPGTRLTVL.

This chain connects TRBV13 to TRBJ2-2, with D unresolved. Trimming shortened V by 5 bases and J by 9 bases, and 7 bases separated the two germline ends. Germline V gives CDR1 PRHDT, CDR2 FYEKMQ (reference sequence). The CDR3 sequence is 11 residues long. CDR3 amino acids: CASSSARELFF. For the CDR3, the DNA is TGTGCCAGCAGCAGCGCCCGGGAGCTGTTTTTT. Variable domain in full (rest from reference TRBV13 and TRBJ2-2): AAGVIQSPRHLIKEKRETATLKCYPIPRHDTVYWYQQGPGQDPQFLISFYEKMQSDKGSIPDRFSAQQFSDYHSELNMSSLELGDSALYFCASSSARELFFGEGSRLTVL.

This sequence joins TRBV12-2 and TRBJ2-3; the table calls TRBD2, which could not be checked here. TRBV12-2 constitutes a pseudogene. This CDR3 is 16 amino acids long. The CDR3 coding sequence is TGTGCAAGTCGCGCCAGTCCGGGGTGGCTAACAGATACGCAGTATTTT. Protein sequence: CASRASPGWLTDTQYF.

The chain is built from TRBV7-6 and TRBJ2-5; no clear D. Trimming pared 4 bases from V and 5 bases from J, leaving 5 bases between. Germline V lookup: CDR1 SGHVS, CDR2 FNYEAQ. This CDR3 spans 11 amino acids. The CDR3 bases are TGTGCCAGCAGCTCTTCGGAGACCCAGTACTTC. Protein: CASSSSETQYF.

CDR3 DNA: TGTGCCAGCAGTGTTTTGTGGACAATTTACGAGCAGTACTTC. Amino acids: CASSVLWTIYEQYF. The chain carries TRBV6-1 and TRBJ2-7; D is perhaps TRBD1 (5 bases). The V gene lost 4 bases and the J gene lost 4 bases, with 14 bases spanning the gap. The CDR3 spans 14 residues. CDR1 is MNHNS and CDR2 is SASEGT in the germline V gene.

This chain connects TRBV13 to TRBJ1-6; TRBD1 might be the D (6 bases). With 5 bases removed from V and 8 bases from J, the gap between germline ends came to 7 bases. This CDR3 has 12 residues. Germline assignment: CDR1 PRHDT and CDR2 FYEKMQ (reference sequence). The CDR3 protein is CASSPGDSPLHF. The CDR3 bases are TGTGCCAGCAGCCCAGGGGATTCACCCCTCCACTTT.

This clone was recorded only once. This sequence joins TRBV19 and TRBJ2-7, with 10 bases aligning to TRBD1. Germline trimming cut 10 bases from V and 12 bases from J; bases unmatched to any gene: 18. Germline V gene lookup returns CDR1 LNHDA and CDR2 SQIVND (reference sequence). CDR3 length: 14 residues. CDR3 sequence: CATGGVTGGYERYF. CDR3 bases: TGTGCCACCGGGGGAGTGACAGGGGGCTATGAGAGGTACTTC.

Comments on this clone: Other DNA sequences of this sample code for an identical CDR3. This chain connects TRBV27 to TRBJ1-2, with D unresolved. The germline V gene has CDR1 MNHEY and CDR2 SMNVEV (reference sequence). V lost 2 bases, J lost 4 bases, and 5 bases lay in between. This CDR3 contains 12 residues. The CDR3 region is CASSLSGYGYTF. CDR3 coding DNA: TGTGCCAGCAGTTTAAGCGGCTATGGCTACACCTTC.

V and J are TRBV15 and TRBJ2-3; D is undetermined. V lost 4 bases and J 0 bases, leaving 14 bases between the germline ends. The CDR3 covers 16 residues. Germline assignment: CDR1 LNHNV and CDR2 YYDKDF (reference sequence). CDR3 sequence (DNA): TGTGCCACCAGCACTTACTCTGCCAAGAGCACAGATACGCAGTATTTT. This gives the protein CATSTYSAKSTDTQYF. Combining the CDR3 with reference TRBV15 and TRBJ2-3 gives the whole variable domain DAMVIQNPRYQVTQFGKPVTLSCSQTLNHNVMYWYQQKSSQAPKLLFHYYDKDFNNEADTPDNFQSRRPNTSFCFLDIRSPGLGDTAMYLCATSTYSAKSTDTQYFGPGTRLTVL.

This chain uses TRBV30 with TRBJ2-1; 7 bases map to TRBD1. The junction had 2 bases not matched to a gene; V was cut back by 6 bases and J by 6 bases. The CDR3 is made up of 11 amino acids. Looked up from germline, CDR1 is GTSNPN and CDR2 is SVGIG (reference sequence). The CDR3 region is CACTGVNEQFF. CDR3 DNA: TGTGCCTGCACAGGGGTCAATGAGCAGTTCTTC.

The CDR3 loop reads CASSLGTFVNEQFF. CDR3 bases: TGTGCCAGCAGCTTAGGGACTTTCGTTAATGAGCAGTTCTTC. The chain couples TRBV13 to TRBJ2-1; D gene ambiguous. Germline-derived CDR1 and CDR2 are PRHDT and FYEKMQ (reference sequence). The CDR3 is 14 amino acids. The V gene lost 0 bases and the J gene lost 7 bases, with 10 bases spanning the gap. Using reference TRBV13 and TRBJ2-1 for the parts outside the CDR3, the full variable domain is AAGVIQSPRHLIKEKRETATLKCYPIPRHDTVYWYQQGPGQDPQFLISFYEKMQSDKGSIPDRFSAQQFSDYHSELNMSSLELGDSALYFCASSLGTFVNEQFFGPGTRLTVL.

The chain recombines TRBV4-2 with TRBJ1-1; 9 bases agree with TRBD1. This CDR3 is 16 amino acids long. The J segment lost 1 base and the V segment lost 0 bases, leaving 3 bases of the junction unmatched. The V gene's germline CDR1 is LGHNA and CDR2 YNFKEQ. CDR3 in DNA: TGTGCCAGCAGCCAAGATCGGGACAGGGCGAACACTGAAGCTTTCTTT. This sequence encodes CASSQDRDRANTEAFF.

DNA of the CDR3: TGTGCCAGCAGTGCCGGGACAGACCACACAGATACGCAGTATTTT. It is translated as CASSAGTDHTDTQYF. The chain recombines TRBV6-6 with TRBJ2-3, with 7 bases identical to TRBD1. V lost 5 bases, J lost 2 bases, and 7 bases stayed unmatched. The CDR3 runs to 15 residues. Germline V gene data show CDR1 as MNHNY and CDR2 as SVGAGI (reference sequence).

The rearrangement uses TRBV10-3 and TRBJ2-5, with a possible D match to TRBD2 (6 bases). V lost 6 bases to trimming and J lost 4 bases, with 12 bases between them. This CDR3 spans 13 amino acids. Per germline, CDR1 ENHRY and CDR2 SYGVKD. The CDR3 DNA follows: TGTGCCATCAGGGTTGAGGGAGGAGAGACCCAGTACTTC. The encoded protein is CAIRVEGGETQYF.

This clone was seen a single time. V and J are TRBV6-6 and TRBJ2-1, with 8 bases identical to TRBD2. The CDR3 has 14 amino acids. CDR1 MNHNY and CDR2 SVGAGI come from the germline V gene (reference sequence). V lost 4 bases to trimming and J lost 7 bases; unmatched junction nucleotides: 6. CDR3 coding DNA: TGTGCCAGCAGTTCCGGGACTAGAGAAAATGAGCAGTTCTTC. Its translation: CASSSGTRENEQFF.

This chain uses TRBV4-2 with TRBJ2-3; tentatively, D is TRBD2 (6 bases). The V end lost 3 bases, the J end lost 2 bases, and 18 bases lay between the germline ends. The V gene's germline CDR1 is LGHNA and CDR2 YNFKEQ. There are 17 residues in the CDR3. The CDR3 DNA sequence: TGTGCCAGCAGCCACCCCCATAGGGAGCGGGCCACAGATACGCAGTATTTT. It specifies CASSHPHRERATDTQYF.

The genes are TRBV30 and TRBJ2-3; 8 bases agree with TRBD2. Germline trimming cut 2 bases from V and 6 bases from J; bases unmatched to any gene: 10. In germline, CDR1 is GTSNPN, CDR2 SVGIG (reference sequence). The CDR3 length is 15 residues. The CDR3, as DNA: TGTGCCTGGAGTACAGGAGCGGGGGCTTCGGATACGCAGTATTTT. Amino acid sequence: CAWSTGAGASDTQYF.

The rearrangement uses TRBV21-1 and TRBJ1-4; the table's D call, TRBD1, was not checked against the DNA. TRBV21-1 counts as a pseudogene. The CDR3 has 21 amino acids. The CDR3 coding sequence is TGTGCCAGCAGCAAAAGGTCAAGCTTGGGACAGGGGTGGAAAGGGGGCGAAAAACTGTTTTTT. Its translation: CASSKRSSLGQGWKGGEKLFF.